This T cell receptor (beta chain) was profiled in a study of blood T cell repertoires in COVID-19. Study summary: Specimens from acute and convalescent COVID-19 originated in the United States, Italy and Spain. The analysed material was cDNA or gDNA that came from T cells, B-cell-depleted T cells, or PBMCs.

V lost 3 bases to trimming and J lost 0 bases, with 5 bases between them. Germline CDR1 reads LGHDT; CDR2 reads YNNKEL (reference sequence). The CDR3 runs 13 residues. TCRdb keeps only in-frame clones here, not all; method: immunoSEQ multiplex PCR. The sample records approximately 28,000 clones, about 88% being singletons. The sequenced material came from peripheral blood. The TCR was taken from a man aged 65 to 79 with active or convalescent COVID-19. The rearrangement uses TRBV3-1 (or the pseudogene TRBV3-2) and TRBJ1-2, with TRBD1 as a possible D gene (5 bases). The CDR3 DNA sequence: TGTGCCAGCAGCCAGACAGCTAACTATGGCTACACCTTC. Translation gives CASSQTANYGYTF.